These T cell receptor beta chains were read from a single sample in a study of OX40 agonist ivuxolimab in advanced cancers. Data came from immunoSEQ multiplex PCR; TCRdb stores just in-frame clones and leaves some out. The sample has over 75,000 clones; roughly 86% are singletons. The sequencing used CD4+ or CD8+ T cells sorted from blood, collected in a trial of the OX40 agonist ivuxolimab. The receptors were gathered from an adult with an advanced solid tumor such as melanoma, head and neck, liver or kidney cancer. CDR3s include the opening cysteine and the closing phenylalanine or tryptophan. The D gene is left open where the match is weak. Clone size is stated in some rows and not others, as once, few, many or a class when expanded.

-	-	TRBJ2-5	12	TRBV11-3	TGTGCCAGCAGCTTAGAAGGGCAGACCCAGTACTTC	CASSLEGQTQYF
-	TRBD2	TRBJ2-3	15	TRBV7-2	TGTGCCAGCAGCTTAGCGCTAGCGGGAGCTCGTACGCAGTATTTT	CASSLALAGARTQYF
-	-	TRBJ1-3	14	TRBV7-9	TGTGCCAGCAGCTTTAGTGGGGATGGAAACACCATATATTTT	CASSFSGDGNTIYF
-	-	TRBJ2-2	16	TRBV6-1	TGTGCCAGCAGTGAACAGGCAGTTACGAACACCGGGGAGCTGTTTTTT	CASSEQAVTNTGELFF
-	-	TRBJ2-3	16	TRBV7-9	TGTGCCAGCAGCTTTAGTGGGGGGCTGGGCACAGATACGCAGTATTTT	CASSFSGGLGTDTQYF
-	-	TRBJ2-5	15	TRBV28	TGTGCCAGCAGTCCGACAATCGCGGGGAGAGAGACCCAGTACTTC	CASSPTIAGRETQYF
-	TRBD1	TRBJ1-1	16	TRBV5-1	TGCGCCAGCAGCTACAGGACAGGGCCTTTGAACACTGAAGCTTTCTTT	CASSYRTGPLNTEAFF
-	-	TRBJ2-5	13	TRBV30	TGTGCCTCGAGGACTAACCCTCGAGAGACCCAGTACTTC	CASRTNPRETQYF
once	TRBD2	TRBJ2-5	15	TRBV11-3	TGTGCCAGCAGCTTCAGACTAGCGGGACAAGAGACCCAGTACTTC	CASSFRLAGQETQYF
-	-	TRBJ1-2	13	TRBV11-2	TGTGCCAGCAGCTTAGGGTCTAACTATGGCTACACCTTC	CASSLGSNYGYTF
-	-	TRBJ1-2	13	TRBV11-2	TGTGCCAGCAGCTTAGCTGCTAACTATGGCTACACCTTC	CASSLAANYGYTF
-	TRBD1	TRBJ1-2	17	TRBV5-4	TGTGCCAGCAGCTTACCCTCCTTATTTGACAGGGGGCCTGGCTACACCTTC	CASSLPSLFDRGPGYTF
-	-	TRBJ1-2	13	TRBV18	TGTGCCAGCTCACCGTCTGGGGACTATGGCTACACCTTC	CASSPSGDYGYTF
once	-	TRBJ1-2	15	TRBV15	TGTGCCACCAGCAGTCCCGAAGGGGGGATCTATGGCTACACCTTC	CATSSPEGGIYGYTF
few	-	TRBJ1-1	11	TRBV11-2	TGTGCCAGCAGCTTTCACACTGAAGCTTTCTTT	CASSFHTEAFF
-	-	TRBJ2-1	12	TRBV10-3	TGTGCCATCAGTGAATTGCGTAATGAGCAGTTCTTC	CAISELRNEQFF
-	-	TRBJ1-3	13	TRBV6-5	TGTGCCAGCAGTTACTCGATTGGGGACACCATATATTTT	CASSYSIGDTIYF
-	TRBD1	TRBJ1-5	14	TRBV5-6	TGTGCCAGCAGCTCCACAGGGGCGAATCAGCCCCAGCATTTT	CASSSTGANQPQHF
-	TRBD2	TRBJ2-3	20	TRBV19	TGTGCCAGTAGTATTCTTTATCCGGGACTAGCGGGAGAAAGTACAGATACGCAGTATTTT	CASSILYPGLAGESTDTQYF
-	TRBD1	TRBJ1-1	13	TRBV2	TGTGCCAGCAGTGTTGCAGGGGGGACTGAAGCTTTCTTT	CASSVAGGTEAFF
-	TRBD1	TRBJ1-2	14	TRBV5-4	TGTGCCAGCAGCCCTATACAGGGGGCGCACGGCTACACCTTC	CASSPIQGAHGYTF
-	-	TRBJ2-6	16	TRBV28	TGTGCCAGCAGTTTATTCAGATCGGGTGGGGCCAACGTCCTGACTTTC	CASSLFRSGGANVLTF
-	-	TRBJ1-4	12	TRBV19	TGTGCCAGTAGTATTGATTGGGAAAAACTGTTTTTT	CASSIDWEKLFF
once	-	TRBJ2-1	13	TRBV19	TGTGCCAGTAGCCGAGGGCAGAACAATGAGCAGTTCTTC	CASSRGQNNEQFF
-	TRBD1	TRBJ2-2	13	TRBV27	TGTGCCAGCCAGGACAGGGTGAAGGGGGAGCTGTTTTTT	CASQDRVKGELFF
-	TRBD1	TRBJ2-6	20	TRBV5-1	TGCGCCAGCAGCCTGAAAAGGGACAGGGGGACCGAGAGTGGGGCCAACGTCCTGACTTTC	CASSLKRDRGTESGANVLTF
-	TRBD1	TRBJ2-1	16	TRBV5-4	TGTGCCAGCAGCTTCGTCCGACAGGGGCTCTACAATGAGCAGTTCTTC	CASSFVRQGLYNEQFF